Presented here are 22 T cell receptor beta chains from one specimen sequenced in a study of cytomegalovirus exposure and HLA in healthy donors. Researchers ran the PCR with 60 Vbeta and 13 Jbeta primers. The data were produced by immunoSEQ multiplex PCR, yet TCRdb's version contains in-frame clones alone and is incomplete. The sample totals some 200,000 clones. The sample was PBMCs. These receptors were taken from a woman between 18 and 30 years old in good health and CMV-seropositive.

The rearrangement links TRBV9 to TRBJ1-2, with a weak D call TRBD1 (5 bases). CDR1 is SGDLS, CDR2 YYNGEE, per germline. There are 14 residues in the CDR3. V was cut by 1 base and J by 2 bases, with 9 bases left in between. The CDR3 sequence: CASSVPGVNYGYTF. DNA of the CDR3: TGTGCCAGCAGCGTACCGGGGGTAAACTATGGCTACACCTTC. Full variable domain (remainder filled in from reference TRBV9 and TRBJ1-2): DSGVTQTPKHLITATGQRVTLRCSPRSGDLSVYWYQQSLDQGLQFLIQYYNGEERAKGNILERFSAQQFPDLHSELNLSSLELGDSALYFCASSVPGVNYGYTFGSGTRLTVV.

The chain couples TRBV9 to TRBJ1-3; D ambiguous. V was cut by 0 bases and J by 0 bases, with 13 bases left in between. The CDR3 spans 17 residues. CDR1 is SGDLS, CDR2 YYNGEE, per germline. Here the CDR3 DNA reads TGTGCCAGCAGCGTAGCTCCAACCAGATACTCTGGAAACACCATATATTTT. The encoded protein is CASSVAPTRYSGNTIYF. Together with reference TRBV9 and TRBJ1-3, the CDR3 gives the full variable domain: DSGVTQTPKHLITATGQRVTLRCSPRSGDLSVYWYQQSLDQGLQFLIQYYNGEERAKGNILERFSAQQFPDLHSELNLSSLELGDSALYFCASSVAPTRYSGNTIYFGEGSWLTVV.

The chain uses TRBV15 and TRBJ2-5, with D uncertain. This CDR3 region has 12 residues. Trimming removed 2 bases at V and 9 bases at J, with 10 bases between. CDR1 LNHNV and CDR2 YYDKDF come from the germline V gene (reference sequence). The DNA for the CDR3 is TGTGCCACCAGCAGACGCCAGTTTTCCCAGTACTTC. It translates to CATSRRQFSQYF.

This sequence joins TRBV18 and TRBJ1-2; D is unclear. CDR3 size: 12 residues. Trimming removed 6 bases from V and 7 bases from J, with 12 bases in between. The germline V gene encodes CDR1 KGHSH and CDR2 LQKENI. Here the CDR3 DNA reads TGTGCCAGCTCCCAGAGGGATGGTGGCTACACCTTC. This translates into CASSQRDGGYTF. Together with reference TRBV18 and TRBJ1-2, the CDR3 gives the full variable domain: NAGVMQNPRHLVRRRGQEARLRCSPMKGHSHVYWYRQLPEEGLKFMVYLQKENIIDESGMPKERFSAEFPKEGPSILRIQQVVRGDSAAYFCASSQRDGGYTFGSGTRLTVV.

J is TRBJ2-1 and V is TRBV28; maybe TRBD1 (6 bases). The V and J ends lost 5 bases and 6 bases respectively, with 17 bases between them. This CDR3 comprises 15 residues. Germline assignment: CDR1 MDHEN and CDR2 SYDVKM. CDR3 bases: TGTGCCAGCAGTGGACTCAGGGGACAAACCAATGAGCAGTTCTTC. The encoded protein is CASSGLRGQTNEQFF. Supplemented by reference TRBV28 and TRBJ2-1, the full variable domain reads DVKVTQSSRYLVKRTGEKVFLECVQDMDHENMFWYRQDPGLGLRLIYFSYDVKMKEKGDIPEGYSVSREKKERFSLILESASTNQTSMYLCASSGLRGQTNEQFFGPGTRLTVL.

This chain connects TRBV19 to TRBJ1-5; D is undetermined. CDR3 length: 15 residues. CDR1 is LNHDA, CDR2 SQIVND, per germline (reference sequence). Trimming took off 1 base at V and 7 bases at J, with 14 bases between the two ends. The CDR3 here is CASSIGPGKYQPQHF. CDR3 coding DNA: TGTGCCAGTAGTATAGGGCCGGGAAAATACCAGCCCCAGCATTTT.

The chain carries TRBV4-1 and TRBJ1-1; the D is unclear. The germline CDR1 and CDR2 sequences are MGHRA and YSYEKL. The CDR3 loop spans 14 amino acids. V gave up 4 bases and J gave up 4 bases, with 13 bases separating them. The CDR3 DNA follows: TGCGCCAGCAGCCCTCTTGTCCCCCGCACTGAAGCTTTCTTT. Amino acids: CASSPLVPRTEAFF.

The rearrangement uses TRBV11-3 and TRBJ2-7; TRBD1 agrees at 10 bases. The germline V gene has CDR1 SGHNT and CDR2 YENEEA. V was clipped by 2 bases and J by 2 bases; unmatched bases: 12. The CDR3 extends over 18 amino acids. The CDR3 DNA is TGTGCCAGCAGCTTAAACAACGGCGGGGGACAGGGGACCTACGAGCAGTACTTC. Encoded protein: CASSLNNGGGQGTYEQYF. The full variable domain, completed using reference TRBV11-3 and TRBJ2-7, is EAGVVQSPRYKIIEKKQPVAFWCNPISGHNTLYWYLQNLGQGPELLIRYENEEAVDDSQLPKDRFSAERLKGVDSTLKIQPAELGDSAVYLCASSLNNGGGQGTYEQYFGPGTRLTVT.

This chain joins TRBV11-2 and TRBJ2-4; 7 bases agree with TRBD2. Germline trimming cut 3 bases from V and 7 bases from J; bases unmatched to any gene: 6. Germline values: CDR1 SGHAT, CDR2 FQNNGV. The CDR3 spans 14 residues. The CDR3 coding sequence is TGTGCCAGCAGCTTTCTAGCGGTGGGGAACATTCAGTACTTC. Its protein product is CASSFLAVGNIQYF.

V and J are TRBV5-1 and TRBJ1-4, with 10 nucleotides matching TRBD1. V gave up 1 base and J gave up 5 bases; unmatched junction bases: 2. CDR1 and CDR2 from the germline V gene are SGHRS and YFSETQ. The CDR3 length is 15 residues. In nucleotides, the CDR3 is TGCGCCAGCAGCTTGCCGGGACAGGGGAATGAAAAACTGTTTTTT. It is translated as CASSLPGQGNEKLFF.

The V gene is TRBV30, the J gene TRBJ1-1; 8 positions agree with TRBD1. The V and J ends lost 1 base and 5 bases, in that order; junction bases with no gene match: 9. The germline CDR1 and CDR2 sequences are GTSNPN and SVGIG (reference sequence). There are 15 residues in the CDR3. CDR3 loop: CAWSALRGLGTEAFF. The CDR3 nucleotides are TGTGCCTGGAGTGCCCTCAGGGGGCTTGGGACTGAAGCTTTCTTT. The complete variable domain, with remaining parts taken from reference TRBV30 and TRBJ1-1, reads SQTIHQWPATLVQPVGSPLSLECTVEGTSNPNLYWYRQAAGRGLQLLFYSVGIGQISSEVPQNLSASRPQDRQFILSSKKLLLSDSGFYLCAWSALRGLGTEAFFGQGTRLTVV.

V is TRBV7-8 and J is TRBJ2-3; D ambiguous. The germline V gene encodes CDR1 SGHVS and CDR2 FQNEAQ. The CDR3 runs 14 residues. The germline V and J ends were trimmed by 7 bases and 2 bases, with 13 bases remaining between them. The CDR3 coding sequence is TGTGCCAGCAAAAAGCTTGTCAACACAGATACGCAGTATTTT. Its protein is CASKKLVNTDTQYF.

V usage is TRBV6-5 and J usage is TRBJ1-1; D gene unclear. The CDR3 has 14 amino acids. Trimming pared 7 bases from V and 1 base from J, leaving 13 bases between. Per germline, CDR1 MNHEY and CDR2 SVGAGI. CDR3 in amino acids: CASTRSGRNTEAFF. The CDR3, as DNA: TGTGCCAGCACCCGGTCGGGGAGGAACACTGAAGCTTTCTTT.

The gene calls are TRBV11-2 and TRBJ1-1; TRBD1 matches at 7 bases. Looked up from germline, CDR1 is SGHAT and CDR2 is FQNNGV. The CDR3 has 14 amino acids. J gave up 4 bases and V 1 base, and 3 bases lay outside the gene matches. The CDR3 nucleotides read TGTGCCAGCAGCTTAGGAGGGGGCTTCACTGAAGCTTTCTTT. Its protein is CASSLGGGFTEAFF.

The rearrangement links TRBV7-6 to TRBJ2-7; TRBD2 aligns across 8 bases. Unmatched junction bases numbered 9, after V lost 5 bases and J lost 3 bases. The CDR3 has 15 residues. Germline CDR1 is SGHVS and CDR2 is FNYEAQ. The chain's CDR3 is CASSDPGTRSYEQYF. The CDR3 DNA is TGTGCCAGCAGCGATCCCGGGACTAGGAGCTACGAGCAGTACTTC.

The chain recombines TRBV15 with TRBJ2-3; D not resolved. V lost 5 bases and J 0 bases, leaving 12 bases between the germline ends. Germline-derived CDR1 and CDR2 are LNHNV and YYDKDF (reference sequence). There are 15 residues in the CDR3. The CDR3 nucleotides are TGTGCCACCAGCCCAAGACATTCTAGCACAGATACGCAGTATTTT. Protein product: CATSPRHSSTDTQYF.

The rearrangement joins TRBV6-5 to TRBJ1-1, with unresolved D. The CDR3 loop spans 12 amino acids. Germline CDR1 MNHEY, CDR2 SVGAGI. The V end was cut by 8 bases, the J end by 4 bases, with 11 bases between. In DNA form, the CDR3 reads TGTGCCAGCCGGGGTTTGGGCACTGAAGCTTTCTTT. This codes for CASRGLGTEAFF.

This sequence joins TRBV27 and TRBJ2-2; TRBD1 agrees at 8 bases. The CDR3 covers 18 residues. From germline, CDR1 is MNHEY and CDR2 SMNVEV (reference sequence). V shed 5 bases and J 5 bases; nucleotides not matched to a gene: 16. DNA of the CDR3: TGTGCCAGCAGTCACTCCCCCGTCGGACAGGGCGGTACCGGGGAGCTGTTTTTT. Residues: CASSHSPVGQGGTGELFF.

The chain uses TRBV7-2 and TRBJ2-7; D is unclear. The germline V and J ends were trimmed by 3 bases and 0 bases, with 6 bases remaining between them. Germline assignment: CDR1 SGHTA and CDR2 FQGNSA. The CDR3 loop spans 13 amino acids. The CDR3 is CASSFSRSYEQYF. The CDR3 region has the DNA TGTGCCAGCAGCTTCTCCCGCTCCTACGAGCAGTACTTC.

The chain joins TRBV4-3 to TRBJ1-2, with D perhaps TRBD1 (5 bases). Per the germline V gene, CDR1 is LGHNA and CDR2 is YSLEER. V lost 0 bases and J lost 6, with 14 bases in between. The CDR3 is made up of 15 amino acids. The CDR3 DNA sequence: TGCGCCAGCAGCCAAGATCAAAGGGGAATTAATGGCTACACCTTC. Translation gives CASSQDQRGINGYTF.

The chain recombines TRBV18 with TRBJ2-7; 7 bases align to TRBD2. The CDR3 totals 14 residues. Germline trimming cut 2 bases from V and 4 bases from J; bases unmatched to any gene: 5. Germline V gives CDR1 KGHSH, CDR2 LQKENI. CDR3 residues: CASSPTVGGYEQYF. The CDR3 bases are TGTGCCAGCTCACCAACAGTGGGAGGGTACGAGCAGTACTTC.

This chain uses TRBV29-1 with TRBJ1-2, with 9 bases identical to TRBD1. The length of the CDR3 is 13 residues. Germline CDR1 is SQVTM and CDR2 is ANQGSEA. V dropped 6 bases and J dropped 6; count of bases not matched to a gene: 8. CDR3 amino acids: CSVGGQGRDGYTF. The CDR3 DNA follows: TGCAGCGTGGGGGGACAGGGAAGGGATGGCTACACCTTC.